The 7 T cell receptor beta chains in this list originate from one sample, sequenced in a study of T cells after yellow fever vaccination. TCRdb reanalysed the 5' RACE reads using MiXCR and keeps one entry per CDR3 protein. The data contain more than 300,000 distinct CDR3 sequences, around 4.4% of them seen just once; the ten biggest clones take up roughly a fifth. Source: PBMCs, taken 15 days after the yellow fever booster vaccination. Receptors originate from a man younger than 35 who received the YFV17D yellow fever vaccine.

The sample holds a few counts of this clonotype. The chain joins TRBV7-2 to TRBJ2-1, with 13 bases lining up with TRBD2. V gave up 5 bases and J gave up 7 bases; unmatched junction bases: 14. There are 18 residues in the CDR3. The germline V gene encodes CDR1 SGHTA and CDR2 FQGNSA. CDR3 residues: CASSLLWAGTSGVNEQFF. In DNA, the CDR3 is TGTGCCAGCAGCCTCCTGTGGGCCGGGACTAGCGGGGTGAATGAGCAGTTCTTC.

This clonotype was seen repeatedly, ten times or more. The genes are TRBV12-3 or TRBV12-4 and TRBJ1-5, with 7 nucleotides matching TRBD1. The ends lost 7 bases at V and 0 bases at J; junction bases unmatched: 6. There are 15 residues in the CDR3. The CDR3 DNA follows: TGTGCCAGCACCCACAGGGGCCTTAGCAATCAGCCCCAGCATTTT. Translating gives CASTHRGLSNQPQHF.

This chain links TRBV20-1 with TRBJ1-1; TRBD1 is a possible D gene (6 bases). The CDR3 has 14 residues. Trimming pared 1 base from V and 10 bases from J, leaving 19 bases between. CDR1 and CDR2 (germline): DFQATT, SNEGSKA (reference sequence). CDR3 amino acids: CSARGWQGLIGAFF. The DNA of the CDR3 is TGCAGTGCTAGAGGGTGGCAGGGGTTAATAGGAGCTTTCTTT.

The J gene is TRBJ1-5, the V gene TRBV4-1; D not certain. The germline gives CDR1 MGHRA, CDR2 YSYEKL. V lost 0 bases, J lost 4 bases, and 7 bases lay in between. The CDR3 sequence is 14 residues long. CDR3 coding DNA: TGCGCCAGCAGCCAAGAAATCGGGAATCAGCCCCAGCATTTT. Its translation is CASSQEIGNQPQHF.

This clonotype was counted many times. This rearrangement joins TRBV11-2 to TRBJ2-7, with 12 bases fitting TRBD1. The CDR3 is made up of 14 amino acids. Germline V CDR1 and CDR2: SGHAT, FQNNGV. V gave up 5 bases and J gave up 8 bases; unmatched junction bases: 7. The chain's CDR3 is CASSISGTGGKQYF. The CDR3 DNA reads as TGTGCCAGCAGCATCTCGGGGACAGGGGGCAAGCAGTACTTC.

This clonotype occurred a few times. The genes are TRBV28 and TRBJ1-6; D perhaps matches TRBD1 (5 bases). The CDR3 runs 15 residues. Germline assignment: CDR1 MDHEN and CDR2 SYDVKM. Trimming took off 2 bases at V and 7 bases at J, with 12 bases between the two ends. The CDR3 region is CASSLPGAGNSPLHF. In DNA form, the CDR3 reads TGTGCCAGCAGTTTACCCGGGGCGGGGAATTCACCCCTCCACTTT.

This clonotype was seen ten or more times. The chain links TRBV29-1 to TRBJ1-4; D is ambiguous. CDR3 length equals 11 residues. The V end lost 1 base, the J end lost 8 bases, and 5 bases lay between the germline ends. The germline gives CDR1 SQVTM, CDR2 ANQGSEA. In DNA form, the CDR3 reads TGCAGCGTTGAAGCGGGGGAAAAACTGTTTTTT. Protein product: CSVEAGEKLFF.